The sequence of this T cell receptor (beta chain) was determined in a study of CD8 T cells in ankylosing spondylitis. Study-level results: The study identified a TCR beta motif of under ten highly homologous variants that appeared characteristic of ankylosing spondylitis blood. The clones that were linked to disease were reported to be significantly enriched in matched synovial fluid samples from ankylosing spondylitis patients.

This CDR3 has 12 residues. Germline V CDR1 and CDR2: SNHLY, FYNNEI. Trimming removed 6 bases from V and 3 bases from J, with 9 bases in between. Using quantitative 5'-RACE with molecular barcodes, the authors made TCR beta libraries. TCRdb independently ran MiXCR on the 5' RACE reads; one entry per CDR3 protein. Here the sample spans some 40,000 distinct CDR3 sequences, under 13% being singletons. This clonotype was seen repeatedly, ten times or more. What it binds is unknown. This TCR was sampled from a male donor with ankylosing spondylitis or in good health (not recorded which). Sequencing was done on a sample of blood, either unsorted or a sorted T cell fraction (not recorded which). J is TRBJ2-7 and V is TRBV2, with D uncertain. The CDR3 region has the DNA TGTGCCAGCAGGGTTGACGACTACGAGCAGTACTTC. Protein sequence: CASRVDDYEQYF. Full variable domain (remainder filled in from reference TRBV2 and TRBJ2-7): EPEVTQTPSHQVTQMGQEVILRCVPISNHLYFYWYRQILGQKVEFLVSFYNNEISEKSEIFDDQFSVERPDGSNFTLKIRSTKLEDSAMYFCASRVDDYEQYFGPGTRLTVT.